These T cell receptor beta chains were read from a single sample in a study of beta chain features in type 1 diabetes. Repertoires were generated with immunoSEQ multiplex PCR, while TCRdb's copy carries only in-frame clones and drops some. This repertoire shows fewer than 550,000 clones, over 9.5% found once; its top ten account for over 0.035%. The material sequenced was naive CD4+ T cells from blood. These receptors all stem from a woman in her late teens or twenties in good health. The CDR3 runs from the conserved cysteine through the conserved F or W. A D gene is named only where the DNA matches it firmly. Some rows have no size entry. The others give once, few or many, or a class for an expanded clone.

v_call	j_call	clone_size	d_call	cdr3_aa	cdr3_nt
TRBV18	TRBJ2-3	-	-	CASSLGGTDTQYF	TGTGCCAGCTCACTTGGGGGCACAGATACGCAGTATTTT
TRBV25-1	TRBJ1-2	-	-	CASSDGWDAAEGGYTF	TGTGCCAGCAGTGATGGCTGGGACGCTGCTGAAGGTGGCTACACCTTC
TRBV7-2	TRBJ1-2	few	TRBD1	CASSTGQGYGYTF	TGTGCCAGCAGCACCGGACAGGGCTATGGCTACACCTTC
TRBV5-6	TRBJ1-1	once	TRBD1	CASSWTGRTEAFF	TGTGCCAGCAGCTGGACAGGGCGCACTGAAGCTTTCTTT
TRBV4-1	TRBJ2-5	-	-	CASSQGVLETQYF	TGCGCCAGCAGCCAAGGAGTGCTAGAGACCCAGTACTTC
TRBV30	TRBJ2-7	few	TRBD1	CAWSPRRDRTYF	TGTGCCTGGAGTCCACGCCGGGACAGGACCTACTTC
TRBV6-6	TRBJ2-7	-	TRBD1	CASTGGTYEQYF	TGTGCCAGCACAGGGGGTACCTACGAGCAGTACTTC
TRBV27	TRBJ2-7	-	TRBD2	CASSLSASGRYEQYF	TGTGCCAGCAGTTTATCCGCTAGCGGGAGATACGAGCAGTACTTC
TRBV15	TRBJ2-1	few	-	CATSRDTGPGGRGNEQFF	TGTGCCACCAGCAGAGATACGGGGCCCGGGGGGCGAGGCAATGAGCAGTTCTTC
TRBV27	TRBJ2-3	-	TRBD1	CASSLGQGKDTQYF	TGTGCCAGCAGTTTAGGACAGGGGAAGGATACGCAGTATTTT
TRBV5-1	TRBJ1-1	few	TRBD1	CASSLLVQGGTEAFF	TGCGCCAGCAGCTTGTTGGTGCAGGGGGGCACTGAAGCTTTCTTT
TRBV7-9	TRBJ2-1	-	TRBD2	CASSLGLAVDNEQFF	TGTGCCAGCAGCTTAGGACTAGCGGTAGACAATGAGCAGTTCTTC
TRBV5-4	TRBJ2-1	-	-	CASRNDRPSYNEQFF	TGTGCCAGCAGGAATGACAGGCCGTCCTACAATGAGCAGTTCTTC
TRBV2	TRBJ1-2	-	-	CASSQGPAGYTF	TGTGCCAGCAGCCAGGGACCGGCGGGCTACACCTTC
TRBV11-2	TRBJ2-1	few	-	CASSKIGRGQFF	TGTGCCAGCAGCAAGATTGGGCGGGGACAGTTCTTC
TRBV30	TRBJ1-3	few	TRBD1	CACKTGTEVANTIYF	TGTGCCTGTAAGACCGGGACAGAGGTTGCAAACACCATATATTTT
TRBV4-3	TRBJ2-3	few	-	CASSQETRASTDTQYF	TGCGCCAGCAGCCAAGAAACCCGAGCTAGCACAGATACGCAGTATTTT
TRBV18	TRBJ1-2	-	-	CASSPFVDGYTF	TGTGCCAGCTCACCATTTGTAGATGGCTACACCTTC